The 24 T cell receptor beta chains below come from one sample, sequenced in a study of regulatory T cells in long-lasting Graves disease. The TCR beta library used iRepertoire HTBI primers with Arm-PCR amplification of CDR3. Via MiXCR, TCRdb re-called the multiplex PCR reads, giving one row per CDR3 protein. Here the sample spans 620,000 or so distinct CDR3 sequences, 16% being singletons. The time point here: newly diagnosed GD, antithyroid drugs for less than 3 months. RNA extracted from PBMCs served as the sequencing template. The same sample was also studied in work on T cells in Graves' hyperthyroidism and ophthalmopathy.

Sequenced here: peripheral blood mononuclear cells (PBMCs), sampled at new diagnosis, from a patient treated with antithyroid drugs. These receptors were taken from a woman in her 30s with Graves disease.

The sample holds a few counts of this clonotype. The chain has TRBV20-1 and TRBJ2-7; D not certain. CDR1 is DFQATT, CDR2 SNEGSKA, per germline (reference sequence). This CDR3 comprises 15 residues. Deletions cut 2 bases from V and 7 bases from J, with 21 bases between. The CDR3 is CSARIPGVTSWEQYF. CDR3 coding DNA: TGCAGTGCTAGAATACCCGGAGTTACCTCGTGGGAGCAGTACTTC.

This clonotype was recorded at least ten times. The chain has TRBV2 and TRBJ2-3, with a possible D match to TRBD2 (5 bases). Germline CDR1 is SNHLY and CDR2 is FYNNEI. V gave up 3 bases and J gave up 7 bases, with 11 bases separating them. The CDR3 totals 13 residues. The CDR3 nucleotides read TGTGCCAGCAGTGAGAGGGTGCTGCATACGCAGTATTTT. This gives the protein CASSERVLHTQYF.

V gene TRBV20-1 combines with J gene TRBJ2-7; tentatively, D is TRBD2 (6 bases). CDR3 length: 15 residues. The germline V gene encodes CDR1 DFQATT and CDR2 SNEGSKA (reference sequence). Trimming took off 4 bases at V and 0 bases at J, with 16 bases between the two ends. The CDR3 here is CSATPLAVSSYEQYF. CDR3 nucleotides: TGCAGTGCTACCCCCTTAGCGGTAAGCTCCTACGAGCAGTACTTC.

This sequence joins TRBV29-1 and TRBJ2-7; the D gene is possibly TRBD1 (5 bases). The CDR3 is 13 residues long. Germline V gene lookup returns CDR1 SQVTM and CDR2 ANQGSEA. Deletions cut 3 bases from V and 5 bases from J, with 14 bases between. This chain's CDR3 is CSVEDRTLHEQYF. CDR3 sequence (DNA): TGCAGCGTTGAGGACCGGACACTCCACGAGCAGTACTTC.

The V gene is TRBV5-4, the J gene TRBJ2-7; TRBD2 aligns across 7 bases. CDR1 SGHNT and CDR2 YYREEE come from the germline V gene (reference sequence). The V gene end was trimmed by 1 base and the J gene end by 2 bases; junction bases not matched to a gene: 9. The CDR3 has 16 amino acids. As DNA, the CDR3 is TGTGCCAGCAGCTTGCCCACGGCGGGAGTCCCCTACGAGCAGTACTTC. It specifies CASSLPTAGVPYEQYF.

This clonotype was detected ten times or more. This rearrangement joins TRBV6-9 to TRBJ2-6; D is perhaps TRBD1 (5 bases). CDR1 and CDR2 from the germline V gene are MNHGY and SVAAGI. Trimming shortened V by 2 bases and J by 4 bases, and 9 bases separated the two germline ends. The CDR3 totals 15 residues. The CDR3 reads CASSYRGTGANVLTF. In DNA form, the CDR3 reads TGTGCCAGCAGTTATAGGGGAACGGGGGCCAACGTCCTGACTTTC.

The J gene is TRBJ2-7, the V gene TRBV6-5, with no clear D. The CDR3 is 15 residues long. V gave up 0 bases and J gave up 3 bases, with 12 bases separating them. The germline CDR1 and CDR2 sequences are MNHEY and SVGAGI. The CDR3 spells CASSYSKTRIYEQYF. The CDR3 DNA is TGTGCCAGCAGTTACTCGAAGACAAGAATCTACGAGCAGTACTTC.

J is TRBJ2-3 and V is TRBV7-6; D possibly corresponds to TRBD1 (6 bases). CDR1 is SGHVS, CDR2 FNYEAQ, per germline. The ends were cut back, 2 bases at V and 1 base at J, with 10 bases in the middle. The CDR3 is made up of 15 amino acids. CDR3 DNA sequence: TGTGCCAGCAGCTTATACTCAGGGGGCACAGATACGCAGTATTTT. This encodes CASSLYSGGTDTQYF.

As for this clonotype: A read error may produce the germline difference seen at one junction end. V usage is TRBV7-9 and J usage is TRBJ1-2, with D hard to call. CDR3 length: 10 residues. Germline CDR1 SEHNR, CDR2 FQNEAQ (reference sequence). CDR3 residues: CSQKDDGYTF. For the CDR3, the DNA is TGCTCCCAAAAAGACGACGGCTACACCTTC.

The J gene is TRBJ1-2, the V gene TRBV30; 8 bases agree with TRBD1. The V gene end was trimmed by 5 bases and the J gene end by 2 bases; junction bases not matched to a gene: 4. Germline loops: CDR1 GTSNPN, CDR2 SVGIG (reference sequence). This CDR3 comprises 13 residues. In nucleotides, the CDR3 is TGTGCCTGGGCCCGACAGGGGAACTATGGCTACACCTTC. Translation gives CAWARQGNYGYTF.

This clonotype showed up many times. The gene calls are TRBV5-1 and TRBJ2-5; D perhaps matches TRBD2 (5 bases). V was clipped by 0 bases and J by 5 bases, with 14 bases between them. Germline lookup yields CDR1 SGHRS and CDR2 YFSETQ. This CDR3 contains 15 residues. The CDR3 sequence is CASSLVGSGFETQYF. The CDR3 DNA is TGCGCCAGCAGCTTGGTAGGTTCGGGATTCGAGACCCAGTACTTC.

In this sample, this clonotype turned up many times. The chain joins TRBV6-1 to TRBJ1-2; D may be TRBD1 (6 bases). Deletions cut 7 bases from V and 10 bases from J, with 16 bases between. Germline V gene sequence: CDR1 MNHNS, CDR2 SASEGT. The length of the CDR3 is 12 residues. CDR3 sequence (DNA): TGTGCCAGCAAGGACAGCCCACCGATCTACACCTTC. It translates to CASKDSPPIYTF.

This clonotype has a count of ten or more. CDR3 bases: TGCGCCAGCAGCAGTCAGGGGAGGGGGGTGAACGAAGCTTTCTTT. It translates to CASSSQGRGVNEAFF. The genes are TRBV5-1 and TRBJ1-1; perhaps TRBD1 as D (6 bases). CDR3 length: 15 amino acids. V was cut by 4 bases and J by 8 bases, with 21 bases left in between. Germline V CDR1 and CDR2: SGHRS, YFSETQ.

This clonotype was counted at least ten times. The CDR3 sequence: CASSPPTRNEQYF. CDR3 DNA: TGTGCCAGCAGTCCCCCGACAAGGAACGAGCAGTACTTC. This chain links TRBV28 with TRBJ2-7; D uncertain. V lost 5 bases and J lost 5, with 13 bases in between. Germline V CDR1 and CDR2: MDHEN, SYDVKM. This CDR3 comprises 13 residues.

As to this clonotype: Germline and junction disagree at one end, which may indicate a read error. J is TRBJ2-1 and V is TRBV2, with TRBD2 matching over 8 bases. The CDR3 is 14 amino acids. Germline CDR1 and CDR2: SNHLY and FYNNEI. CDR3 DNA sequence: TGTGCCAGGAGTGAGACGGGAGGGTACAATGAGCAGTTCTTC. Translating it yields CARSETGGYNEQFF.

The chain uses TRBV3-1 and TRBJ2-1; tentative D call: TRBD2 (5 bases). Germline V gives CDR1 LGHDT, CDR2 YNNKEL (reference sequence). V was trimmed by 4 bases and J by 2 bases, leaving 18 bases between them. This CDR3 has 17 residues. CDR3 protein: CASSRRALGDPYNEQFF. The CDR3, as DNA: TGTGCCAGCAGCCGGCGAGCTTTGGGAGACCCCTACAATGAGCAGTTCTTC.

V gene TRBV6-2 or TRBV6-3 combines with J gene TRBJ2-1; 7 positions agree with TRBD2. From germline, CDR1 is MNHEY and CDR2 SVGEGT. With V trimmed by 9 bases and J by 3 bases, 5 bases remained unmatched. This CDR3 spans 13 amino acids. This chain's CDR3 is CASGGLYYNEQFF. CDR3 DNA sequence: TGTGCCAGTGGGGGACTATACTACAATGAGCAGTTCTTC.

This sequence joins TRBV10-3 and TRBJ2-5, with TRBD2 matching 11 bases. The germline CDR1 and CDR2 sequences are ENHRY and SYGVKD. The CDR3 length is 18 residues. V gave up 6 bases and J gave up 0 bases; unmatched junction bases: 12. CDR3 in amino acids: CAISRELAGVWDQETQYF. Here the CDR3 DNA reads TGTGCCATCAGCAGGGAACTAGCGGGAGTTTGGGACCAAGAGACCCAGTACTTC.

This clonotype was detected ten times or more. The chain links TRBV20-1 to TRBJ1-2; D ambiguous. V was pared by 6 bases and J by 8 bases, with 10 bases between. Germline V gene sequence: CDR1 DFQATT, CDR2 SNEGSKA (reference sequence). The CDR3 totals 10 residues. CDR3 region: CSAHLRGYTF. CDR3 DNA sequence: TGCAGTGCCCACTTAAGAGGCTACACCTTC.

This clonotype was recorded many times. The V call is TRBV5-1, the J call TRBJ1-1; perhaps TRBD1 as D (5 bases). Germline values: CDR1 SGHRS, CDR2 YFSETQ. This CDR3 spans 20 amino acids. Trimming removed 0 bases from V and 0 bases from J, with 24 bases in between. The CDR3 sequence is CASSLVVKGKRDPMNTEAFF. The CDR3 region has the DNA TGCGCCAGCAGCTTGGTGGTAAAGGGTAAACGGGACCCAATGAACACTGAAGCTTTCTTT.

This clonotype was counted a single time. This chain joins TRBV5-8 and TRBJ2-3, with D possibly TRBD2 on 5 matching bases. Trimming stripped 0 bases from V and 2 bases from J, with 10 bases between. The CDR3 is made up of 15 amino acids. Looked up from germline, CDR1 is SGHTS and CDR2 is YDEGEE. The CDR3 coding sequence is TGTGCCAGCAGCTTGGAGAGCGGTTTCACAGATACGCAGTATTTT. Protein sequence: CASSLESGFTDTQYF.

The V call is TRBV2, the J call TRBJ2-1; 14 nucleotides agree with TRBD2. Trimming removed 8 bases from V and 6 bases from J; junction bases left unmatched: 9. The length of the CDR3 is 16 residues. Germline CDR1 and CDR2: SNHLY and FYNNEI. The CDR3 protein is CASGTGLAGVFNEQFF. The CDR3 nucleotides are TGTGCCAGCGGTACGGGACTAGCGGGGGTGTTCAATGAGCAGTTCTTC.

This clonotype was observed a few times. Being one base from a much bigger clone, this may be a read error. The chain couples TRBV2 to TRBJ2-1; tentatively, D is TRBD2 (5 bases). V was shortened by 6 bases and J by 5 bases, with 14 bases between the two germline ends. Germline loops: CDR1 SNHLY, CDR2 FYNNEI. The CDR3 contains 14 residues. The CDR3 DNA sequence: TGTGCCAGCAGCGACTATCAACACCACAATGAGCAGTTCTTC. This encodes CASSDYQHHNEQFF.

This clonotype was seen a handful of times. The chain links TRBV25-1 to TRBJ1-1; a weak D match, TRBD1 (5 bases). V was cut by 6 bases and J by 1 base, with 12 bases left in between. The CDR3 runs 14 residues. The V gene's germline CDR1 is MGHDK and CDR2 SYGVNS. The CDR3 bases are TGTGCCAGCAGGCCGGACACAAAGAACACTGAAGCTTTCTTT. Translation: CASRPDTKNTEAFF. Complete variable domain (other parts from reference TRBV25-1 and TRBJ1-1): EADIYQTPRYLVIGTGKKITLECSQTMGHDKMYWYQQDPGMELHLIHYSYGVNSTEKGDLSSESTVSRIRTEHFPLTLESARPSHTSQYLCASRPDTKNTEAFFGQGTRLTVV.